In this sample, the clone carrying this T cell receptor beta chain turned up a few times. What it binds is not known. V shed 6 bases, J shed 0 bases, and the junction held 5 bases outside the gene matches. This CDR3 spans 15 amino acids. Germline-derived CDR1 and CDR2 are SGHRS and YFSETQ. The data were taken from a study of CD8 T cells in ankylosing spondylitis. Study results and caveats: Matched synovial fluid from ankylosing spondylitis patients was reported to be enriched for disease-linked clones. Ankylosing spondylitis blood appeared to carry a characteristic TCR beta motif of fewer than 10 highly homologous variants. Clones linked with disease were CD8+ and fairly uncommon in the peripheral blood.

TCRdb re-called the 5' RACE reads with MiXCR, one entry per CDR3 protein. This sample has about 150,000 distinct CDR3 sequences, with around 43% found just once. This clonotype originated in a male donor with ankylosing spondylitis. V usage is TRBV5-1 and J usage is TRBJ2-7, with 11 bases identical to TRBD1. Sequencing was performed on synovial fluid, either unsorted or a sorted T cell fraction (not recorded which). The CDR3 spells CASTRTGGHSYEQYF. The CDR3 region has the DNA TGCGCCAGCACACGGACAGGGGGCCACTCCTACGAGCAGTACTTC.